The 2 T cell receptor beta chains below all came from one sample that was sequenced in a study of OX40 agonist ivuxolimab in advanced cancers. TCRdb's table, derived via immunoSEQ multiplex PCR, lists solely in-frame clones and lacks some. The sample lists roughly 63,000 clones, 75% to 90% occurring once. This material consisted of CD4+ or CD8+ T cells sorted from blood, taken in a trial of the OX40 agonist ivuxolimab. These receptors were obtained from an adult with an advanced solid tumor such as melanoma, head and neck, liver or kidney cancer.

The chain joins TRBV5-4 to TRBJ2-4; D is undetermined. The germline V gene has CDR1 SGHNT and CDR2 YYREEE (reference sequence). V lost 3 bases and J 3 bases, leaving 4 bases between the germline ends. The CDR3 has 12 residues. The DNA for the CDR3 is TGTGCCAGCAGCTCCGTCAAAAACATTCAGTACTTC. Translation gives CASSSVKNIQYF.

This chain joins TRBV28 and TRBJ2-7, with D uncertain. The V gene's germline CDR1 is MDHEN and CDR2 SYDVKM. V was cut by 6 bases and J by 0 bases, with 9 bases left in between. This CDR3 contains 13 residues. CDR3 amino acids: CASRLSASYEQYF. The CDR3 coding sequence is TGTGCCAGCAGATTGAGCGCCTCCTACGAGCAGTACTTC.